This is a list of T cell receptor beta chains from one sample in a study of blood T cell repertoires in COVID-19. Profiling relied on immunoSEQ multiplex PCR, and the TCRdb table lists in-frame clones only, not all of them. The sample comprises about 440,000 clones, around 88% of which are singletons, and 4.3% rests with the top ten. The sequenced sample consisted of peripheral blood. The receptors were sampled from a woman aged 25-40 years with acute or convalescent COVID-19. Both conserved end residues are part of each CDR3. The order of the fields is V gene, clone size, J gene, D gene, CDR3 protein, CDR3 DNA. D genes are given only for firm matches. The listing skips clone size in some rows; elsewhere it reads once, few, many or a size class.

TRBV6-1	-	TRBJ2-4	-	CASSDQYVKNIQYF	TGTGCCAGCAGTGATCAGTACGTCAAAAACATTCAGTACTTC
TRBV19	-	TRBJ2-3	-	CASSTRSADTQYF	TGTGCCAGTAGTACCCGATCGGCAGATACGCAGTATTTT
TRBV29-1	-	TRBJ2-1	-	CSVGDNEQFF	TGCAGCGTCGGAGACAATGAGCAGTTCTTC
TRBV28	-	TRBJ2-5	-	CASRGDTQETQYF	TGTGCCAGCAGGGGGGACACACAAGAGACCCAGTACTTC
TRBV11-2	-	TRBJ2-7	TRBD1	CASSSRLTGDEQYF	TGTGCCAGCAGCTCTCGACTGACAGGGGACGAGCAGTACTTC
TRBV3-1/TRBV3-2	-	TRBJ2-1	-	CASSRTGNEQFF	TGTGCCAGCAGCCGAACAGGGAATGAGCAGTTCTTC
TRBV9	-	TRBJ2-7	TRBD1	CASSAGTGGGEQYF	TGTGCCAGCAGCGCCGGGACAGGGGGCGGCGAGCAGTACTTC
TRBV5-8	-	TRBJ2-1	-	CASSHGTPVEQFF	TGTGCCAGCAGCCACGGGACACCGGTAGAGCAGTTCTTC
TRBV28	-	TRBJ1-5	TRBD1	CASSRPTGGGQPQHF	TGTGCCAGCAGTCGACCAACAGGGGGCGGTCAGCCCCAGCATTTT
TRBV5-1	-	TRBJ2-2	-	CASSLTANTGELFF	TGCGCCAGCAGCTTGACAGCGAACACCGGGGAGCTGTTTTTT
TRBV2	-	TRBJ2-3	-	CASSENQDTDTQYF	TGTGCCAGCAGTGAAAACCAGGACACAGATACGCAGTATTTT
TRBV2	-	TRBJ2-2	-	CASNDREGTGELFF	TGTGCCAGCAATGACAGGGAGGGGACCGGGGAGCTGTTTTTT
TRBV28	-	TRBJ1-5	TRBD1	CASTPTGGAGQPQHF	TGTGCCAGCACTCCGACAGGGGGCGCCGGGCAGCCCCAGCATTTT
TRBV7-2	-	TRBJ2-1	TRBD2	CASSPRLAGGLNEQFF	TGTGCCAGCAGCCCCCGACTAGCGGGGGGGCTGAATGAGCAGTTCTTC
TRBV19	-	TRBJ1-3	TRBD1	CASSPTTGASIGYTIYF	TGTGCCAGTAGTCCGACGACAGGGGCCAGTATCGGGTACACCATATATTTT
TRBV5-1	once	TRBJ2-3	-	CASSFWGGLGDTQYF	TGCGCCAGCAGCTTTTGGGGGGGCCTGGGAGATACGCAGTATTTT
TRBV15	-	TRBJ2-2	-	CATSPGFVSGRNTGELFF	TGTGCCACCAGCCCCGGGTTTGTGTCGGGGAGAAACACCGGGGAGCTGTTTTTT
TRBV2	-	TRBJ2-2	-	CASSEIQGGTGELFF	TGTGCCAGCAGTGAAATCCAGGGGGGCACCGGGGAGCTGTTTTTT
TRBV7-3	-	TRBJ2-3	TRBD2	CASSSQPSGATDTQYF	TGTGCCAGCAGCTCCCAGCCTAGCGGGGCCACAGATACGCAGTATTTT
TRBV9	-	TRBJ2-1	TRBD1	CASSAGQGVDEQFF	TGTGCCAGCAGCGCGGGACAGGGGGTCGATGAGCAGTTCTTC
TRBV7-2	few	TRBJ2-7	TRBD1	CASSARQGHYEQYF	TGTGCCAGCAGCGCCCGACAGGGGCACTACGAGCAGTACTTC
TRBV19	-	TRBJ1-1	-	CASSIGGIEAFF	TGTGCCAGTAGTATAGGAGGGATTGAAGCTTTCTTT
TRBV2	-	TRBJ1-3	TRBD1	CASSERDRANTIYF	TGTGCCAGCAGTGAACGGGACAGGGCTAACACCATATATTTT
TRBV28	-	TRBJ1-3	TRBD1	CASSFRDRGFGNTIYF	TGTGCCAGCAGTTTCCGGGACAGGGGATTCGGAAACACCATATATTTT
TRBV30	once	TRBJ1-1	-	CAWSVRTLNTEAFF	TGTGCCTGGAGTGTACGGACTTTGAACACTGAAGCTTTCTTT
TRBV4-1	-	TRBJ2-7	TRBD1	CASSGTGNEQYF	TGCGCCAGCAGCGGGACAGGGAATGAGCAGTACTTC
TRBV19	-	TRBJ1-5	-	CASSIQGGSNQPQHF	TGTGCCAGTAGTATCCAGGGTGGGAGCAATCAGCCCCAGCATTTT
TRBV6-5	-	TRBJ2-7	-	CASSYSRLLTYEQYF	TGTGCCAGCAGTTACTCTCGGTTACTAACCTACGAGCAGTACTTC